The 30 T cell receptor beta chains below come from one sample, sequenced in a study of technical replicates of blood from several donors. Profiled with immunoSEQ multiplex PCR; TCRdb holds only in-frame clones, not every one. This table holds 11,000 to 15,000 clones, less than 90% found once. Input material: PBMCs. The source of these receptors is a human donor in good health.

This chain connects TRBV28 to TRBJ2-7, with TRBD2 matching 8 bases. The CDR3 is 14 residues long. The junction had 5 bases not matched to a gene; V was cut back by 6 bases and J by 1 base. CDR1 MDHEN and CDR2 SYDVKM come from the germline V gene. CDR3 sequence: CASRGASGSYEQYF. DNA for the CDR3: TGTGCCAGCAGGGGCGCTAGCGGGTCCTACGAGCAGTACTTC.

This clone was observed a single time. The gene calls are TRBV25-1 and TRBJ2-2; 10 bases fit TRBD1. Germline V gene data show CDR1 as MGHDK and CDR2 as SYGVNS. The CDR3 extends over 16 amino acids. V trimming: 8 bases; J trimming: 5 bases; junction bases outside the gene matches: 11. CDR3 sequence: CASSPVGTGVTGELFF. CDR3 in DNA: TGTGCCAGCTCACCCGTGGGGACAGGGGTAACCGGGGAGCTGTTTTTT.

The genes are TRBV11-2 and TRBJ2-3, with D perhaps TRBD2 (6 bases). Looked up from germline, CDR1 is SGHAT and CDR2 is FQNNGV. The CDR3 length is 18 residues. Trimming took 1 base from V and 2 from J, leaving 19 bases between them. CDR3 in amino acids: CASSLAVLSGPHTDTQYF. CDR3 coding DNA: TGTGCCAGCAGCTTAGCGGTTTTGAGCGGGCCACACACAGATACGCAGTATTTT. The entire variable domain, with the rest obtained from reference TRBV11-2 and TRBJ2-3, is as follows: EAGVAQSPRYKIIEKRQSVAFWCNPISGHATLYWYQQILGQGPKLLIQFQNNGVVDDSQLPKDRFSAERLKGVDSTLKIQPAKLEDSAVYLCASSLAVLSGPHTDTQYFGPGTRLTVL.

The chain has TRBV25-1 and TRBJ2-7; 8 nucleotides match TRBD2. This CDR3 spans 16 amino acids. Germline V CDR1 and CDR2: MGHDK, SYGVNS. Trimming at V came to 3 bases and at J to 2 bases, leaving 9 bases not matched to a gene. The CDR3, as DNA: TGTGCCAGCAGTGAGGGGGGTTTAGCGGGAACCTACGAGCAGTACTTC. Translated, it gives CASSEGGLAGTYEQYF.

The chain employs TRBV28 and TRBJ1-5, with 7 bases identical to TRBD1. V lost 7 bases and J lost 4; bases outside the gene matches: 7. CDR3 length: 14 residues. Germline V CDR1 and CDR2: MDHEN, SYDVKM. The CDR3 region is CASTKTGWNQPQHF. The CDR3 DNA follows: TGTGCCAGCACCAAGACAGGGTGGAATCAGCCCCAGCATTTT.

The gene calls are TRBV10-3 and TRBJ2-1; 8 bases map to TRBD2. The CDR3 consists of 13 residues. CDR1 ENHRY and CDR2 SYGVKD come from the germline V gene. V trimming: 6 bases; J trimming: 8 bases; junction bases outside the gene matches: 6. The CDR3 DNA sequence: TGTGCCATCAGCGGGAGGGGGGAGGATGAGCAGTTCTTC. Translated, it gives CAISGRGEDEQFF.

The chain joins TRBV6-4 to TRBJ2-1; 13 nucleotides agree with TRBD2. Germline-derived CDR1 and CDR2 are MRHNA and SNTAGT. Germline trimming cut 0 bases from V and 3 bases from J; bases unmatched to any gene: 8. The CDR3 spans 19 residues. The CDR3 sequence: CASSDSSTSGRPNYNEQFF. The CDR3 bases are TGTGCCAGCAGTGACTCATCGACTAGCGGGAGGCCCAACTACAATGAGCAGTTCTTC.

The J gene is TRBJ1-1, the V gene TRBV10-2; D not certain. Germline lookup yields CDR1 WSHSY and CDR2 SAAADI. V lost 6 bases, J lost 0 bases, and 8 bases lay in between. CDR3 length: 13 amino acids. The CDR3: CASRGGLNTEAFF. The CDR3 nucleotides are TGCGCCAGCAGGGGAGGACTGAACACTGAAGCTTTCTTT.

This clone turned up a few times. The chain has TRBV5-6 and TRBJ1-1; D is perhaps TRBD1 (5 bases). This CDR3 contains 14 residues. V lost 0 bases and J lost 3, with 9 bases in between. CDR1 SGHDT and CDR2 YYEEEE come from the germline V gene. The CDR3 loop reads CASSLVARDTEAFF. DNA of the CDR3: TGTGCCAGCAGCTTGGTGGCCAGGGACACTGAAGCTTTCTTT.

The V and J genes are TRBV19 and TRBJ1-5; TRBD1 agrees at 9 bases. This CDR3 is 14 amino acids long. The V gene end was trimmed by 6 bases and the J gene end by 10 bases; junction bases not matched to a gene: 10. Germline lookup yields CDR1 LNHDA and CDR2 SQIVND (reference sequence). CDR3: CASSRTGDPSPQHF. In DNA, the CDR3 is TGTGCCAGTAGCAGGACAGGGGACCCTTCCCCCCAGCATTTT. The full variable domain, completed using reference TRBV19 and TRBJ1-5, is DGGITQSPKYLFRKEGQNVTLSCEQNLNHDAMYWYRQDPGQGLRLIYYSQIVNDFQKGDIAEGYSVSREKKESFPLTVTSAQKNPTAFYLCASSRTGDPSPQHFGDGTRLSIL.

The chain recombines TRBV23-1 with TRBJ2-7; D remains unclear. TRBV23-1 is an ORF for which the function is uncertain. This CDR3 has 14 residues. V gave up 0 bases and J gave up 0 bases, with 6 bases separating them. CDR3 region: CASSQSKSSYEQYF. CDR3 nucleotides: TGCGCCAGCAGTCAATCCAAGAGCTCCTACGAGCAGTACTTC.

The gene calls are TRBV6-1 and TRBJ1-1, with 7 bases fitting TRBD1. CDR1 is MNHNS and CDR2 is SASEGT in the germline V gene. CDR3 length: 14 residues. The V and J ends lost 4 bases and 5 bases, in that order; junction bases with no gene match: 7. The CDR3 reads CASSADRVWTEAFF. The CDR3 bases are TGTGCCAGCAGTGCCGACAGGGTGTGGACTGAAGCTTTCTTT.

This clone has just a few counts. The chain employs TRBV7-9 and TRBJ1-1; D is uncertain. The CDR3 is 14 amino acids. Between the trimmed V and J ends, which lost 5 bases and 3 bases, there was a span of 13 bases. Germline CDR1 reads SEHNR; CDR2 reads FQNEAQ (reference sequence). CDR3 in DNA: TGTGCCAGCAGCAAAGACCATGCGGACACTGAAGCTTTCTTT. Translating it yields CASSKDHADTEAFF. Using reference TRBV7-9 and TRBJ1-1 for the parts outside the CDR3, the full variable domain is DTGVSQNPRHKITKRGQNVTFRCDPISEHNRLYWYRQTLGQGPEFLTYFQNEAQLEKSRLLSDRFSAERPKGSFSTLEIQRTEQGDSAMYLCASSKDHADTEAFFGQGTRLTVV.

V and J are TRBV7-9 and TRBJ1-4; no reliable D call. Germline V gives CDR1 SEHNR, CDR2 FQNEAQ (reference sequence). V dropped 7 bases and J dropped 5 bases, with 11 bases sitting between them. The CDR3 length is 13 residues. CDR3 DNA: TGTGCCAGCACTGAACAGAAGAATGAAAAACTGTTTTTT. Protein sequence: CASTEQKNEKLFF.

The chain carries TRBV30 and TRBJ1-6; TRBD1 aligns across 8 bases. CDR1 GTSNPN and CDR2 SVGIG come from the germline V gene (reference sequence). The trim removed 5 bases at V and 13 bases at J, leaving 4 bases unmatched. The CDR3 consists of 11 residues. CDR3 region: CAWGTGGPLHF. The CDR3 DNA follows: TGTGCCTGGGGGACAGGCGGCCCCCTCCACTTT. Using reference TRBV30 and TRBJ1-6 for the parts outside the CDR3, the full variable domain is SQTIHQWPATLVQPVGSPLSLECTVEGTSNPNLYWYRQAAGRGLQLLFYSVGIGQISSEVPQNLSASRPQDRQFILSSKKLLLSDSGFYLCAWGTGGPLHFGNGTRLTVT.

This clone was detected only a few times. This chain uses TRBV4-1 with TRBJ2-7; 16 nucleotides align to TRBD2. The CDR3 loop spans 16 amino acids. CDR1 is MGHRA, CDR2 YSYEKL, per germline. J was trimmed by 9 bases and V by 2 bases; bases with no gene match: 7. The CDR3 DNA follows: TGCGCCAGCAGCCAATTGGGACTAGCGGGAGGGCCGTCGCAGTACTTC. Amino acids: CASSQLGLAGGPSQYF.

This clone was detected a few times. The rearrangement joins TRBV5-1 to TRBJ2-3; possibly TRBD2 for D (6 bases). Germline CDR1 and CDR2: SGHRS and YFSETQ. V lost 2 bases to trimming and J lost 6 bases, with 10 bases between them. This CDR3 is built from 13 residues. Here the CDR3 reads CASSFPGEDTQYF. DNA for the CDR3: TGCGCCAGCAGCTTTCCGGGAGAGGATACGCAGTATTTT.

The V gene is TRBV7-8, the J gene TRBJ2-7; a possible D gene is TRBD2 (5 bases). In germline, CDR1 is SGHVS, CDR2 FQNEAQ. This CDR3 comprises 12 residues. Trimming shortened V by 3 bases and J by 5 bases, and 8 bases separated the two germline ends. CDR3 bases: TGTGCCAGCAGCTTGTCTAGCAACGAGCAGTACTTC. Its translation is CASSLSSNEQYF.

This clone was picked up a small number of times. CDR3 amino acids: CAASGGFQETQYF. CDR3 bases: TGCGCCGCCTCGGGAGGATTCCAAGAGACCCAGTACTTC. This chain links TRBV10-2 with TRBJ2-5; 7 bases map to TRBD2. Losses at the gene ends were 11 bases for V and 1 base for J; bases not matched to a gene: 7. Germline V CDR1 and CDR2: WSHSY, SAAADI. There are 13 residues in the CDR3.

The chain couples TRBV5-4 to TRBJ2-7; D is perhaps TRBD1 (6 bases). Germline lookup yields CDR1 SGHNT and CDR2 YYREEE (reference sequence). The CDR3 consists of 14 residues. V lost 2 bases and J lost 2, with 11 bases in between. This chain's CDR3 is CASSFRDNTYEQYF. CDR3 DNA sequence: TGTGCCAGCAGCTTTCGGGACAACACCTACGAGCAGTACTTC.

J is TRBJ2-1 and V is TRBV9; 11 nucleotides match TRBD2. Germline V gives CDR1 SGDLS, CDR2 YYNGEE. V lost 3 bases to trimming and J lost 0 bases; unmatched junction nucleotides: 8. This CDR3 is 18 amino acids long. Here the CDR3 reads CASSADTSGSSSYNEQFF. As DNA, the CDR3 is TGTGCCAGCAGCGCCGATACTAGCGGGAGTTCCTCCTACAATGAGCAGTTCTTC.

This chain connects TRBV6-1 to TRBJ2-1; D ambiguous. V was cut by 0 bases and J by 8 bases, with 8 bases left in between. The CDR3 has 13 amino acids. Germline V gives CDR1 MNHNS, CDR2 SASEGT. CDR3 protein: CASSEAVSDEQFF. CDR3 nucleotides: TGTGCCAGCAGTGAAGCGGTAAGCGATGAGCAGTTCTTC.

The chain joins TRBV18 to TRBJ2-5, with D possibly TRBD1 on 5 matching bases. Trimming stripped 1 base from V and 5 bases from J, with 14 bases between. The CDR3 spans 15 residues. CDR1 and CDR2 (germline): KGHSH, LQKENI. The CDR3 spells CASSPRSGLGETQYF. The CDR3 region has the DNA TGTGCCAGCTCACCACGTTCAGGGTTGGGGGAGACCCAGTACTTC. Filled out from reference TRBV18 and TRBJ2-5, the complete variable domain reads NAGVMQNPRHLVRRRGQEARLRCSPMKGHSHVYWYRQLPEEGLKFMVYLQKENIIDESGMPKERFSAEFPKEGPSILRIQQVVRGDSAAYFCASSPRSGLGETQYFGPGTRLLVL.

This clone was detected a few times. V and J are TRBV18 and TRBJ2-7; D is unclear. The CDR3 has 13 amino acids. CDR1 and CDR2 from the germline V gene are KGHSH and LQKENI. Between the trimmed V and J ends, which lost 8 bases and 1 base, there was a span of 12 bases. In DNA, the CDR3 is TGTGCCAGCCTGTCGTCGGGTTCCTACGAGCAGTACTTC. It specifies CASLSSGSYEQYF.

The rearrangement links TRBV30 to TRBJ2-3; 8 positions agree with TRBD2. Germline V gene sequence: CDR1 GTSNPN, CDR2 SVGIG (reference sequence). CDR3 length: 15 amino acids. V lost 0 bases to trimming and J lost 2 bases; unmatched junction nucleotides: 4. Here the CDR3 reads CAWSVPGGVTDTQYF. The CDR3 DNA sequence: TGTGCCTGGAGTGTACCGGGGGGGGTCACAGATACGCAGTATTTT.

V and J are TRBV28 and TRBJ2-3, with TRBD2 matching 10 bases. The length of the CDR3 is 17 residues. Germline V gene lookup returns CDR1 MDHEN and CDR2 SYDVKM. V lost 0 bases, J lost 0 bases, and 3 bases stayed unmatched. CDR3 in DNA: TGTGCCAGCAGTTTATGGGAACTAGCGGGGAGCACAGATACGCAGTATTTT. Translating gives CASSLWELAGSTDTQYF. Drawing the rest from reference TRBV28 and TRBJ2-3, the complete variable domain is DVKVTQSSRYLVKRTGEKVFLECVQDMDHENMFWYRQDPGLGLRLIYFSYDVKMKEKGDIPEGYSVSREKKERFSLILESASTNQTSMYLCASSLWELAGSTDTQYFGPGTRLTVL.

The chain is built from TRBV18 and TRBJ2-1; 8 bases line up with TRBD2. Trimming removed 2 bases from V and 5 bases from J; junction bases left unmatched: 5. Germline CDR1 KGHSH, CDR2 LQKENI. The CDR3 has 15 amino acids. The CDR3 region has the DNA TGTGCCAGCTCACCAGCGGGAGGCAACCACAATGAGCAGTTCTTC. It codes for CASSPAGGNHNEQFF.

The sample holds a few counts of this clone. The rearrangement links TRBV18 to TRBJ1-1, with a weak D call TRBD1 (6 bases). Germline CDR1 and CDR2: KGHSH and LQKENI. CDR3 length: 15 amino acids. V gave up 3 bases and J gave up 1 base, with 12 bases separating them. This chain's CDR3 is CASSPRETGNTEAFF. As DNA, the CDR3 is TGTGCCAGCTCACCCCGAGAGACAGGGAACACTGAAGCTTTCTTT. The variable domain in full, with the rest retrieved from reference TRBV18 and TRBJ1-1, is NAGVMQNPRHLVRRRGQEARLRCSPMKGHSHVYWYRQLPEEGLKFMVYLQKENIIDESGMPKERFSAEFPKEGPSILRIQQVVRGDSAAYFCASSPRETGNTEAFFGQGTRLTVV.

CDR3 residues: CASSPGGQRETQYF. For the CDR3, the DNA is TGTGCCAGCAGCCCTGGCGGACAGCGAGAGACCCAGTACTTC. The V gene is TRBV5-4, the J gene TRBJ2-5; D perhaps matches TRBD1 (6 bases). This CDR3 region has 14 residues. Germline V gene sequence: CDR1 SGHNT, CDR2 YYREEE (reference sequence). V dropped 4 bases and J dropped 4 bases, with 14 bases sitting between them.

The rearrangement links TRBV30 to TRBJ1-5; tentatively, D is TRBD1 (6 bases). The CDR3 has 13 residues. Germline-derived CDR1 and CDR2 are GTSNPN and SVGIG (reference sequence). V was clipped by 2 bases and J by 6 bases, with 11 bases between them. In nucleotides, the CDR3 is TGTGCCTGGAGTTCAGGGGTATCTCAGCCCCAGCATTTT. It translates to CAWSSGVSQPQHF.